The 25 T cell receptor beta chains below were found in one sample sequenced in a study of OX40 agonist ivuxolimab in advanced cancers. The table came from immunoSEQ multiplex PCR; TCRdb's copy has only in-frame clones and leaves some out. The sample includes tens of thousands of clones, 75% to 90% of them seen just once. The sample was CD4+ or CD8+ T cells sorted from blood, taken in a trial of the OX40 agonist ivuxolimab. These receptors all stem from an adult with an advanced solid tumor such as melanoma, head and neck, liver or kidney cancer.

V is TRBV6-1 and J is TRBJ2-3; D might be TRBD2 (5 bases). V lost 7 bases and J 2 bases, leaving 16 bases between the germline ends. Looked up from germline, CDR1 is MNHNS and CDR2 is SASEGT. The CDR3 is 15 amino acids. The CDR3 protein is CASTGVVGFTDTQYF. In DNA form, the CDR3 reads TGTGCCAGCACCGGGGTAGTCGGGTTCACAGATACGCAGTATTTT.

This chain uses TRBV18 with TRBJ2-5; 10 nucleotides line up with TRBD2. The ends lost 3 bases at V and 2 bases at J; junction bases unmatched: 3. This CDR3 has 15 residues. The germline gives CDR1 KGHSH, CDR2 LQKENI. The CDR3 DNA sequence: TGTGCCAGCTCACCTCTAGCGGGGGTACAAGAGACCCAGTACTTC. The encoded protein is CASSPLAGVQETQYF.

This sequence joins TRBV5-6 and TRBJ1-2; D not resolved. Per the germline V gene, CDR1 is SGHDT and CDR2 is YYEEEE. V gave up 3 bases and J gave up 4 bases, with 16 bases separating them. CDR3 size: 15 residues. This CDR3 reads CASSSPRRGAYGYTF. CDR3 sequence (DNA): TGTGCCAGCAGCTCACCTCGCCGGGGAGCCTATGGCTACACCTTC.

The chain joins TRBV10-3 to TRBJ2-1; D gene ambiguous. Germline V gene lookup returns CDR1 ENHRY and CDR2 SYGVKD. Between the trimmed V and J ends, which lost 5 bases and 10 bases, there was a span of 9 bases. The CDR3 covers 11 residues. CDR3 sequence reads: CAISTDREQFF. The CDR3 DNA is TGTGCCATCAGTACTGACCGGGAGCAGTTCTTC.

The genes are TRBV11-2 and TRBJ2-1; possibly TRBD1 or TRBD2 for D (5 bases each). The germline V and J ends were trimmed by 0 bases and 8 bases, with 14 bases remaining between them. This CDR3 is built from 15 residues. In germline, CDR1 is SGHAT, CDR2 FQNNGV. Here the CDR3 reads CASSLDTRDRYEQFF. The CDR3 DNA follows: TGTGCCAGCAGCTTAGATACCCGGGACCGCTATGAGCAGTTCTTC.

The chain couples TRBV11-2 to TRBJ2-2; the match to TRBD2 covers 13 bases. The CDR3 has 15 residues. Germline V lookup: CDR1 SGHAT, CDR2 FQNNGV. J gave up 5 bases and V 7 bases, and 4 bases lay outside the gene matches. CDR3 DNA: TGTGCCAGCATCAAGGGACTAGCGGGAACCGGGGAGCTGTTTTTT. Protein: CASIKGLAGTGELFF.

This clone was counted between two and nine times. V gene TRBV5-5 combines with J gene TRBJ1-5; a possible D gene is TRBD1 (5 bases). Trimming stripped 4 bases from V and 1 base from J, with 12 bases between. This CDR3 is built from 15 residues. Germline V gene data show CDR1 as SGHKS and CDR2 as YYEKEE (reference sequence). Here the CDR3 DNA reads TGTGCCAGCAGCACCGGGGGAGCCAGCAATCAGCCCCAGCATTTT. It is translated as CASSTGGASNQPQHF.

This clone was detected only once. V gene TRBV6-1 combines with J gene TRBJ2-1; 12 nucleotides line up with TRBD2. The CDR3 consists of 14 residues. The V gene end was trimmed by 10 bases and the J gene end by 8 bases; junction bases not matched to a gene: 9. Looked up from germline, CDR1 is MNHNS and CDR2 is SASEGT. The CDR3: CATNLAGGPYEQFF. CDR3 DNA: TGTGCCACCAATCTAGCGGGAGGGCCATATGAGCAGTTCTTC.

The CDR3 region is CSARSAGTQYF. The CDR3 DNA is TGCAGTGCTAGGTCTGCAGGTACGCAGTATTTT. This chain connects TRBV20-1 to TRBJ2-3; D unclear. This CDR3 is 11 amino acids long. Per the germline V gene, CDR1 is DFQATT and CDR2 is SNEGSKA (reference sequence). V lost 3 bases, J lost 8 bases, and 9 bases lay in between.

The CDR3 DNA reads TGTGCCAGCAGCTTGATCCAGGCGAACACCGGGGAGCTGTTTTTT. Amino acids: CASSLIQANTGELFF. The rearrangement uses TRBV11-2 and TRBJ2-2; D not resolved. The CDR3 runs to 15 residues. CDR1 is SGHAT, CDR2 FQNNGV, per germline. Trimming shortened V by 3 bases and J by 0 bases, and 8 bases separated the two germline ends.

The CDR3 DNA is TGTGCCAGCAGCTTAGACAGAAGCACCTACAATGAGCAGTTCTTC. It translates to CASSLDRSTYNEQFF. V gene TRBV7-2 combines with J gene TRBJ2-1; no clear D gene. The germline V gene encodes CDR1 SGHTA and CDR2 FQGNSA. With 1 base removed from V and 2 bases from J, the gap between germline ends came to 9 bases. The CDR3 runs to 15 residues.

This rearrangement joins TRBV7-3 to TRBJ2-1, with TRBD1 matching over 11 bases. Looked up from germline, CDR1 is SGHTA and CDR2 is FQGTGA. The CDR3 runs to 14 residues. Trimming removed 2 bases from V and 10 bases from J; junction bases left unmatched: 4. The CDR3 sequence is CASSLGTGGKEQFF. CDR3 coding DNA: TGTGCCAGCAGCTTAGGGACAGGGGGGAAGGAGCAGTTCTTC.

This rearrangement joins TRBV18 to TRBJ2-7; 8 positions agree with TRBD1. Looked up from germline, CDR1 is KGHSH and CDR2 is LQKENI. V shed 2 bases, J shed 7 bases, and the junction held 7 bases outside the gene matches. This CDR3 is built from 14 residues. Written as DNA, the CDR3 is TGTGCCAGCTCACCAGGACAGGGCGTAAGAGAGCAGTACTTC. It is translated as CASSPGQGVREQYF.

This chain joins TRBV14 and TRBJ2-7, with 9 bases aligning to TRBD1. V lost 1 base, J lost 4 bases, and 14 bases stayed unmatched. This CDR3 has 18 residues. Germline V gene data show CDR1 as SGHDN and CDR2 as FVKESK. CDR3 region: CASSQGALWTGDEYEQYF. The CDR3, as DNA: TGTGCCAGCAGCCAAGGGGCTTTATGGACAGGGGATGAGTACGAGCAGTACTTC.

The V call is TRBV28, the J call TRBJ1-5; D gene uncertain. The CDR3 is made up of 12 amino acids. Germline-derived CDR1 and CDR2 are MDHEN and SYDVKM. V lost 7 bases to trimming and J lost 7 bases, with 11 bases between them. Here the CDR3 reads CASTGWRQPQHF. The CDR3 nucleotides read TGTGCCAGCACAGGTTGGAGACAGCCCCAGCATTTT. The full variable domain, rest sourced from reference TRBV28 and TRBJ1-5, is DVKVTQSSRYLVKRTGEKVFLECVQDMDHENMFWYRQDPGLGLRLIYFSYDVKMKEKGDIPEGYSVSREKKERFSLILESASTNQTSMYLCASTGWRQPQHFGDGTRLSIL.

This chain joins TRBV19 and TRBJ1-4; D is ambiguous. The germline gives CDR1 LNHDA, CDR2 SQIVND (reference sequence). V lost 3 bases and J 8 bases, leaving 10 bases between the germline ends. The CDR3 consists of 13 residues. For the CDR3, the DNA is TGTGCCAGTAGTATTCAAAGAGGCGAAAAACTGTTTTTT. Amino acids: CASSIQRGEKLFF.

The chain recombines TRBV4-2 with TRBJ1-2; no firm D call. V was shortened by 4 bases and J by 7 bases, with 13 bases between the two germline ends. The CDR3 totals 13 residues. Per germline, CDR1 LGHNA and CDR2 YNFKEQ. DNA of the CDR3: TGTGCCAGCAGCCCGTGGGGAGGAGGTGGCTACACCTTC. Protein product: CASSPWGGGGYTF.

The chain couples TRBV19 to TRBJ1-2; 11 positions agree with TRBD1. CDR1 and CDR2 (germline): LNHDA, SQIVND (reference sequence). Trimming cost V 5 bases and J 7 bases; bases outside gene matches: 9. The CDR3 consists of 15 residues. This CDR3 is CASSPDRGLRSGYTF. CDR3 sequence (DNA): TGTGCCAGTAGTCCGGACAGGGGGCTCAGAAGTGGCTACACCTTC. Full variable domain (rest looked up from reference TRBV19 and TRBJ1-2): DGGITQSPKYLFRKEGQNVTLSCEQNLNHDAMYWYRQDPGQGLRLIYYSQIVNDFQKGDIAEGYSVSREKKESFPLTVTSAQKNPTAFYLCASSPDRGLRSGYTFGSGTRLTVV.

V usage is TRBV15 and J usage is TRBJ2-2; D call uncertain. Per the germline V gene, CDR1 is LNHNV and CDR2 is YYDKDF (reference sequence). This CDR3 is built from 13 residues. Trimming took off 8 bases at V and 4 bases at J, with 11 bases between the two ends. The CDR3 region is CATRTRGTGELFF. The CDR3 DNA follows: TGTGCCACCCGTACACGAGGCACCGGGGAGCTGTTTTTT.

The J gene is TRBJ2-7, the V gene TRBV5-1, with 8 bases lining up with TRBD1. V was clipped by 7 bases and J by 2 bases; unmatched bases: 11. Germline assignment: CDR1 SGHRS and CDR2 YFSETQ. This CDR3 has 15 amino acids. Here the CDR3 DNA reads TGCGCCAGCGGACTGGGACAGGCGATTCCCTACGAGCAGTACTTC. Translation: CASGLGQAIPYEQYF.

The rearrangement links TRBV19 to TRBJ2-2; 7 positions agree with TRBD1. The germline V gene encodes CDR1 LNHDA and CDR2 SQIVND (reference sequence). V was pared by 7 bases and J by 8 bases, with 10 bases of the junction left unmatched. This CDR3 has 14 residues. DNA of the CDR3: TGTGCCAGTACCAAGACAGGGTCGTTAGGGGAGCTGTTTTTT. Translated: CASTKTGSLGELFF.

This clone was counted between two and nine times. The rearrangement links TRBV30 to TRBJ1-4, with D tentatively TRBD1 (6 bases). V was clipped by 0 bases and J by 7 bases, with 6 bases between them. CDR1 and CDR2 from the germline V gene are GTSNPN and SVGIG (reference sequence). The CDR3 extends over 12 amino acids. Here the CDR3 reads CAWSVGGEKLFF. The CDR3 DNA reads TGTGCCTGGAGTGTAGGGGGTGAAAAACTGTTTTTT.

Of note for this clone: Different DNA sequences within this sample yield the same CDR3. This rearrangement joins TRBV6-1 to TRBJ1-2, with D possibly matching TRBD1 (5 bases). The length of the CDR3 is 14 residues. CDR1 is MNHNS, CDR2 SASEGT, per germline. V was shortened by 1 base and J by 5 bases, with 11 bases between the two germline ends. In DNA, the CDR3 is TGTGCCAGCAGTGAAGTACGGACAAGTTATGGCTACACCTTC. Translation gives CASSEVRTSYGYTF.

The chain carries TRBV18 and TRBJ1-1; the D is unclear. V lost 2 bases and J 1 base, leaving 8 bases between the germline ends. CDR3 size: 14 residues. Germline assignment: CDR1 KGHSH and CDR2 LQKENI. As DNA, the CDR3 is TGTGCCAGCTCACCAATCCGGGAGAACACTGAAGCTTTCTTT. Encoded protein: CASSPIRENTEAFF.

The genes are TRBV25-1 and TRBJ1-1; TRBD1 matches 8 bases. The germline CDR1 and CDR2 sequences are MGHDK and SYGVNS. J lost 1 base, V lost 4 bases, and 2 bases had no gene match. This CDR3 spans 14 amino acids. CDR3 in DNA: TGTGCCAGCAGTGGAACAGGGGGGAACACTGAAGCTTTCTTT. Its translation: CASSGTGGNTEAFF.